The 4 T cell receptor beta chains below come from one sample, sequenced in a study of a mutant IDH1 vaccine in newly diagnosed glioma (dated by TCRdb to 2020 to 2022). Antigens of these TCRs are unknown. The sample's time point label, in plain terms: week 47, end of study. Every vaccine dose consisted of 300 ug of a 20-mer mutant IDH1 peptide in Montanide, administered subcutaneously together with topical imiquimod. Library prep was done by the immunoSEQ multiplex PCR assay. TCRdb retrieved this table from immuneACCESS and kept in-frame rearrangements only. Not all clones are present; in checked studies, unresolved V genes account for under half, and no reason is known for the remainder. The table for this sample lists 50,000 to 65,000 clones; around 83% of them were counted only once. Of the sample, 3% to 3.5% is held by the ten largest clones. Sequenced here: PBMCs, sampled from a glioma patient whose treatment included an IDH1 peptide vaccine. Receptor source: a woman aged 45-59 years with glioma.

The chain has TRBV7-9 and TRBJ2-5; D gene uncertain. Germline V lookup: CDR1 SEHNR, CDR2 FQNEAQ (reference sequence). V was pared by 5 bases and J by 2 bases, with 9 bases between. This CDR3 region has 13 residues. CDR3: CASSPDGQETQYF. The CDR3, as DNA: TGTGCCAGCAGCCCCGACGGACAAGAGACCCAGTACTTC.

The V call is TRBV7-9, the J call TRBJ1-1, with D tentatively TRBD1 (5 bases). The CDR3 runs to 18 residues. The ends were cut back, 1 base at V and 0 bases at J, with 18 bases in the middle. Germline CDR1 is SEHNR and CDR2 is FQNEAQ (reference sequence). The CDR3 DNA reads as TGTGCCAGCAGCTTAGTTACTGGGGCGACGATTATGAACACTGAAGCTTTCTTT. Encoded protein: CASSLVTGATIMNTEAFF.

The chain links TRBV5-4 to TRBJ1-5; D uncertain. The CDR3 runs to 15 residues. Deletions cut 2 bases from V and 4 bases from J, with 13 bases between. CDR1 and CDR2 (germline): SGHNT, YYREEE (reference sequence). This CDR3 reads CASSLMSSQNQPQHF. The CDR3 region has the DNA TGTGCCAGCAGCTTAATGTCGTCACAGAATCAGCCCCAGCATTTT.

This chain joins TRBV5-5 and TRBJ2-7; 10 bases are a match to TRBD1. The CDR3 contains 16 residues. Germline values: CDR1 SGHKS, CDR2 YYEKEE (reference sequence). The V gene end was trimmed by 5 bases and the J gene end by 4 bases; junction bases not matched to a gene: 12. CDR3 loop: CASSLTGTGAPYEQYF. The DNA for the CDR3 is TGTGCCAGCAGTTTAACCGGGACAGGGGCCCCATACGAGCAGTACTTC.